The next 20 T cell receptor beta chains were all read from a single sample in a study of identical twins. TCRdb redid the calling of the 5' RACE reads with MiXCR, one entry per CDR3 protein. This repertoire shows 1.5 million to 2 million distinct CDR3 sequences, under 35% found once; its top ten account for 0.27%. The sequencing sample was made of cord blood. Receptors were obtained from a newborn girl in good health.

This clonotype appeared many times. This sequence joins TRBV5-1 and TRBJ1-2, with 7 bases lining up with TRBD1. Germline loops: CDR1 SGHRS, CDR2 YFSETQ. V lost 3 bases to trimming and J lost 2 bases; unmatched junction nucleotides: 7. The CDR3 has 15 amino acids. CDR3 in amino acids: CASSYLTGTNYGYTF. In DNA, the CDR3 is TGCGCCAGCAGCTACCTGACAGGGACGAACTATGGCTACACCTTC.

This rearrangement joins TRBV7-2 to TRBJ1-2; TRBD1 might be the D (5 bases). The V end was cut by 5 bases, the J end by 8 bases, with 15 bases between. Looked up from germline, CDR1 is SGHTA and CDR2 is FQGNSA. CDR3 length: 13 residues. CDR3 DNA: TGTGCCAGCAGCAGCGGGGGGAGTGGGGGCTACACCTTC. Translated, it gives CASSSGGSGGYTF.

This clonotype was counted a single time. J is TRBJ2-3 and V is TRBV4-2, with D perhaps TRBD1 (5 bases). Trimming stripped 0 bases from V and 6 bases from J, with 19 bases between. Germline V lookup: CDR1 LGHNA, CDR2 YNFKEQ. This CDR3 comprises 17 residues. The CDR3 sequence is CASSQDDSEVRPDTQYF. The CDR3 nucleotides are TGTGCCAGCAGCCAAGATGACAGCGAGGTCCGTCCCGATACGCAGTATTTT.

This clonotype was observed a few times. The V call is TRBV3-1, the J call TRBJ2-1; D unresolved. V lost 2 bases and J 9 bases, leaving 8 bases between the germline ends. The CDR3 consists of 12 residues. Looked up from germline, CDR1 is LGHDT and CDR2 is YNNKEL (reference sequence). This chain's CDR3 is CASSQLLGEQFF. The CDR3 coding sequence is TGTGCCAGCAGCCAATTACTTGGTGAGCAGTTCTTC.

The CDR3 reads CASSGGTEPNIQYF. DNA of the CDR3: TGTGCCAGCAGTGGTGGGACAGAACCAAACATTCAGTACTTC. The chain uses TRBV25-1 and TRBJ2-4; TRBD1 agrees at 7 bases. The germline V gene has CDR1 MGHDK and CDR2 SYGVNS. Germline trimming cut 4 bases from V and 6 bases from J; bases unmatched to any gene: 6. This CDR3 is 14 amino acids long.

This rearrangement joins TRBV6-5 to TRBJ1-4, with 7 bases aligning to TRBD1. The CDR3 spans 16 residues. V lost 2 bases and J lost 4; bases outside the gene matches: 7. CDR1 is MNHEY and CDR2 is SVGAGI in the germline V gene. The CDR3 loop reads CASSYDWGQLNEKLFF. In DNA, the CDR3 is TGTGCCAGCAGTTACGATTGGGGACAGCTTAATGAAAAACTGTTTTTT.

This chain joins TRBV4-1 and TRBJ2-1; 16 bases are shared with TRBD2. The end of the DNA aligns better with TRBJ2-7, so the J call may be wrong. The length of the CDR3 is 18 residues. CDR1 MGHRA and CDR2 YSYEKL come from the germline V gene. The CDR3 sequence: CASSAGLAGGSSYNEQYF. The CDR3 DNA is TGCGCCAGCAGCGCGGGACTAGCGGGAGGGTCCTCCTACAATGAGCAGTACTTC.

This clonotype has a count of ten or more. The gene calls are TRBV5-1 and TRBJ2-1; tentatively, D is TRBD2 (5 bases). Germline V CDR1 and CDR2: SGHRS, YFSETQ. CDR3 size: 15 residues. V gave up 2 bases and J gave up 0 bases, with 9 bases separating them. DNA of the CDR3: TGCGCCAGCAGCTTTGGACTCAGCTCCTACAATGAGCAGTTCTTC. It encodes CASSFGLSSYNEQFF. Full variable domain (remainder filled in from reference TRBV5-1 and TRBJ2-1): KAGVTQTPRYLIKTRGQQVTLSCSPISGHRSVSWYQQTPGQGLQFLFEYFSETQRNKGNFPGRFSGRQFSNSRSEMNVSTLELGDSALYLCASSFGLSSYNEQFFGPGTRLTVL.

The CDR3, as DNA: TGCAGTGCTAGCCTCTGGGAGACCCAGTACTTC. It yields the protein CSASLWETQYF. The chain uses TRBV20-1 and TRBJ2-5; D unclear. The CDR3 totals 11 residues. Germline assignment: CDR1 DFQATT and CDR2 SNEGSKA (reference sequence). Trimming removed 3 bases at V and 5 bases at J, with 7 bases between.

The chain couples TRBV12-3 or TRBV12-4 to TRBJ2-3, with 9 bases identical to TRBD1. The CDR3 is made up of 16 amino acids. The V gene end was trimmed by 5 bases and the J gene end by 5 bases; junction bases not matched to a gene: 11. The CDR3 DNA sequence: TGTGCCAGCAGTAACAGGGGGCGCCGGGGAAAAGATACGCAGTATTTT. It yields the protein CASSNRGRRGKDTQYF.

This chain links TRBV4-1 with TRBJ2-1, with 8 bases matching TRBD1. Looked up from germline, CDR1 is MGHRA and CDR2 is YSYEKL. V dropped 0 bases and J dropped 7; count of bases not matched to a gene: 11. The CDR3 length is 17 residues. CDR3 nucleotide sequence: TGCGCCAGCAGCCAAGATGGATTCAGGGACAGGAAAAATGAGCAGTTCTTC. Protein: CASSQDGFRDRKNEQFF.

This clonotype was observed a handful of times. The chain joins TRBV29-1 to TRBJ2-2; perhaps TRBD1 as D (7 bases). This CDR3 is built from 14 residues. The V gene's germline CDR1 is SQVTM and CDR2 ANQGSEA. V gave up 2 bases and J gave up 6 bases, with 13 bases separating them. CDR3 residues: CSVEFPRGAGELFF. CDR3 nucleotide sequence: TGCAGCGTTGAATTTCCCAGGGGGGCCGGGGAGCTGTTTTTT.

CDR3 nucleotide sequence: TGCAGTGCCTTAAGGGAGGGCTCCTACGAGCAGTACTTC. Translation: CSALREGSYEQYF. V gene TRBV20-1 combines with J gene TRBJ2-7; 7 positions match TRBD2. The CDR3 has 13 amino acids. The germline gives CDR1 DFQATT, CDR2 SNEGSKA (reference sequence). Trimming at V came to 6 bases and at J to 0 bases, leaving 5 bases not matched to a gene.

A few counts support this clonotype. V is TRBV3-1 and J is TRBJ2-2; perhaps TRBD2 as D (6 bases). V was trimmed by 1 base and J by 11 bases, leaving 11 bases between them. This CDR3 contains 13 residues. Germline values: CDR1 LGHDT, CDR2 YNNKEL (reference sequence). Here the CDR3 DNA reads TGTGCCAGCAGCCAAGTCCAGGGAGGAGAGCTGTTTTTT. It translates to CASSQVQGGELFF.

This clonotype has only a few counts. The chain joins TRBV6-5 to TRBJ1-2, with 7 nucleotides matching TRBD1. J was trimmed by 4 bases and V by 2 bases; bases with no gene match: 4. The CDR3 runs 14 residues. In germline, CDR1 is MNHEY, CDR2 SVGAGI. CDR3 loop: CASSYRPGGYGYTF. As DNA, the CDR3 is TGTGCCAGCAGTTACCGGCCAGGGGGCTATGGCTACACCTTC.

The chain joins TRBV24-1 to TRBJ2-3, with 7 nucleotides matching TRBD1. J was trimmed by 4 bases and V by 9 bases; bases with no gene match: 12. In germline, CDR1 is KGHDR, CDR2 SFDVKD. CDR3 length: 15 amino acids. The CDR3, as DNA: TGTGCCACCGGGGACAGTTCGGTTCTCCCAGATACGCAGTATTTT. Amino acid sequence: CATGDSSVLPDTQYF.

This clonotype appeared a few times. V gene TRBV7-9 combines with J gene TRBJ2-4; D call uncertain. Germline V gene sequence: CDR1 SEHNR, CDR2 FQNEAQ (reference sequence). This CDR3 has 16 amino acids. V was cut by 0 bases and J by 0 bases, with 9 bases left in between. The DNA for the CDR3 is TGTGCCAGCAGCTTAGCGCCGGAGTTAGCCAAAAACATTCAGTACTTC. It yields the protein CASSLAPELAKNIQYF.

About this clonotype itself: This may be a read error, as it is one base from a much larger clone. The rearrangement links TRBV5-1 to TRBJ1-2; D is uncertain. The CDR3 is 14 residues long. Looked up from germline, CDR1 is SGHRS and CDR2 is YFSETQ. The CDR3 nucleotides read TGCGCCAGCAGCCTGGAGGGTCCAAACTATGGCTGCACCTTC. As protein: CASSLEGPNYGCTF.

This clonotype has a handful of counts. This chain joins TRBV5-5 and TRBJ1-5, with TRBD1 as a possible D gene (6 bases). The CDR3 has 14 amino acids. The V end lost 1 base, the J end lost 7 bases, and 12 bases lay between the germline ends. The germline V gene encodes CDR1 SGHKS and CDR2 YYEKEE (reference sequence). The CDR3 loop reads CASSLTGSWQPQHF. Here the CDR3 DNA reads TGTGCCAGCAGCTTGACAGGGAGTTGGCAGCCCCAGCATTTT.

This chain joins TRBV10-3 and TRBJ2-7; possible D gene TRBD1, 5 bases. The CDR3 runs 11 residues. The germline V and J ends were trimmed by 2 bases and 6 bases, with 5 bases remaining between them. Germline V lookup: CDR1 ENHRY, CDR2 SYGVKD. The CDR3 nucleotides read TGTGCCATCAGTGAGCAGGGCGAGCAGTACTTC. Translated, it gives CAISEQGEQYF.